These T cell receptor beta chains were read from a single sample in a study of response to subunit inactivated influenza vaccine. Using its own MiXCR run on the RT-PCR reads, TCRdb lists one record per CDR3 protein. The sample has 650,000 to 800,000 distinct CDR3 sequences, about 15% seen once. The input for sequencing was PBMCs from blood, taken about 14 days before vaccination. Receptors were obtained from a man aged 50 to 59 who received an inactivated influenza vaccine. CDR3s include the opening cysteine and the closing phenylalanine or tryptophan. The order of the fields is clone size, D gene, J gene, V gene, CDR3 protein, CDR3 DNA. D genes are given only for firm matches. A clone size is listed for some rows: how often the clone was seen (once, few, many), or a class if it is expanded.

few	NA	TRBJ2-1	TRBV2	CASSEVAVSYNEQFF	TGTGCCAGCAGTGAGGTAGCGGTATCCTACAATGAGCAGTTCTTC
few	NA	TRBJ2-7	TRBV27	CASRRIRSSYEQYF	TGTGCCAGCAGGAGAATCAGGAGCTCCTACGAGCAGTACTTC
few	TRBD2	TRBJ2-1	TRBV2	CASSEGAGGSAEQFF	TGTGCCAGCAGTGAAGGGGCGGGGGGCTCCGCCGAGCAGTTCTTC
NA	TRBD1	TRBJ1-5	TRBV28	CASSLYRGLLNQPQHF	TGTGCCAGCAGTTTATACAGGGGGCTACTCAATCAGCCCCAGCATTTT
NA	TRBD2	TRBJ2-7	TRBV20-1	CSVPGTSGVNFYEQYF	TGCAGTGTTCCCGGGACTAGCGGAGTTAACTTCTACGAGCAGTACTTC
few	TRBD2	TRBJ2-1	TRBV6-1	CASKAGLAAYNEQFF	TGTGCCAGCAAAGCAGGCCTAGCGGCCTACAATGAGCAGTTCTTC
NA	NA	TRBJ1-3	TRBV4-1	CASSRPGMAGNTIYF	TGCGCCAGCAGCCGCCCAGGGATGGCTGGAAACACCATATATTTT
NA	NA	TRBJ2-3	TRBV5-6	CASSWGSSGDTQYF	TGTGCCAGCAGCTGGGGGTCGTCAGGAGATACGCAGTATTTT
few	TRBD1	TRBJ2-3	TRBV6-1	CASRRLGTGGDKSTDTQYF	TGTGCCAGCAGGAGACTTGGGACAGGGGGCGATAAAAGCACAGATACGCAGTATTTT
NA	NA	TRBJ2-1	TRBV12-3/TRBV12-4	CASSRVPGHEQFF	TGTGCCAGCAGTCGGGTCCCAGGTCATGAGCAGTTCTTC
few	NA	TRBJ2-7	TRBV15	CATSRESGYEQYF	TGTGCCACCAGCAGAGAGAGCGGCTACGAGCAGTACTTC
few	NA	TRBJ2-1	TRBV12-3/TRBV12-4	CASSRTGRDEQFF	TGTGCCAGCAGTCGGACAGGGAGGGATGAGCAGTTCTTC
NA	NA	TRBJ2-1	TRBV21-1	CASSLRLLTGRYNEQFF	TGTGCCAGCAGCCTACGACTCTTGACAGGGCGGTACAATGAGCAGTTCTTC
few	NA	TRBJ1-3	TRBV19	CASSTRLGKRNTIYF	TGTGCCAGTAGTACCCGACTGGGCAAAAGAAACACCATATATTTT
few	NA	TRBJ1-2	TRBV7-2	CASSQGRPANYGYTF	TGTGCCAGCAGCCAGGGACGGCCAGCTAACTATGGCTACACCTTC
few	NA	TRBJ2-3	TRBV4-3	CASSQIRLGGDTQYF	TGCGCCAGCAGCCAAATTAGGCTCGGCGGAGATACGCAGTATTTT
NA	TRBD2	TRBJ2-7	TRBV5-5	CASSFRLAGGREQYF	TGTGCCAGCAGCTTCCGACTAGCGGGGGGGCGTGAGCAGTACTTC
NA	NA	TRBJ2-7	TRBV29-1	CSVVGQALNYEQYF	TGCAGCGTTGTTGGGCAGGCACTGAACTACGAGCAGTACTTC
NA	TRBD1	TRBJ1-5	TRBV12-3/TRBV12-4	CASSLGRRGRVGQPQHF	TGTGCCAGCAGTTTAGGACGCAGGGGGCGAGTGGGTCAGCCCCAGCATTTT
few	NA	TRBJ2-1	TRBV29-1	CSVVHGDPYNEQFF	TGCAGCGTTGTACATGGGGACCCTTACAATGAGCAGTTCTTC
few	TRBD1	TRBJ2-2	TRBV15	CATSREQGSTGELFF	TGTGCCACCAGCAGAGAACAGGGGTCCACCGGGGAGCTGTTTTTT
NA	NA	TRBJ1-2	TRBV27	CASSLSTVGNYGYTF	TGTGCCAGCAGTTTATCGACCGTCGGGAACTATGGCTACACCTTC
few	TRBD2	TRBJ2-2	TRBV24-1	CATSETSGKNTGELFF	TGTGCCACCAGTGAGACTAGCGGGAAAAACACCGGGGAGCTGTTTTTT
few	NA	TRBJ2-1	TRBV4-2	CASSQDVGGRGQFF	TGTGCCAGCAGCCAAGATGTGGGGGGCAGGGGGCAGTTCTTC